This T cell receptor (beta chain) was captured in a study of beta chain features in type 1 diabetes. Overall study results and limits: Type 1 diabetes patients had TCRB CDR3s that were shorter (moderately but significantly so) in all four CD4+ subsets. The naive, central memory and Treg TCRB repertoires showed an apparent similarity that was greater among patients than among healthy donors. Whether TCRB rearrangement is influenced by HLA type went unresolved here.

Trimming stripped 5 bases from V and 3 bases from J, with 14 bases between. The CDR3 extends over 15 amino acids. Per germline, CDR1 SEHNR and CDR2 FQNEAQ (reference sequence). This clone has a handful of counts. Antigen: not known. Other nucleotide sequences from this sample produce the same CDR3. Expressed TCRB transcripts were sequenced after all isolated RNA was converted to cDNA. The data were produced by immunoSEQ multiplex PCR, yet TCRdb's version contains in-frame clones alone and is incomplete. The table shows about 470,000 clones, with around 28% occurring only once. It was one heparinised blood draw, averaging about 0.12 L, that each donor gave.

The clonotype comes from a man younger than 35 in good health. Sequenced sample: naive CD4+ T cells from blood. The chain couples TRBV7-9 to TRBJ2-1; the D call may be TRBD1 or TRBD2 (5 bases each). The CDR3 protein is CASSRGGSSYNEQFF. CDR3 DNA sequence: TGTGCCAGCAGCAGGGGCGGGTCGAGCTACAATGAGCAGTTCTTC.